These T cell receptor beta chains were read from a single sample in a study of patients and donors after allogeneic stem cell transplantation. MiXCR, run by TCRdb on the RT-PCR reads, gives a single entry per CDR3 protein. Of about 88,000 distinct CDR3 sequences in the sample, about 48% are singletons; the top ten hold 50% to 75%. Input material: blood, either unsorted or a sorted T cell fraction (not recorded which). The receptors were gathered from a human donor who was either an allogeneic HSCT recipient or a stem cell or donor lymphocyte infusion donor (not recorded which). It is not recorded whose cells these are; they may come from a transplant donor. CDR3s include the opening cysteine and the closing phenylalanine or tryptophan. The D gene is left open where the match is weak. Rows give clone size only sometimes, using once, few, many, or a class for an expanded clone.

d_call j_call v_call clone_size cdr3_aa cdr3_nt
. TRBJ1-1 TRBV11-3 few CASSTAENTEAFF TGTGCCAGCAGCACCGCAGAGAACACTGAAGCTTTCTTT
. TRBJ1-6 TRBV7-3 . CASSLRGSSYNSPLHF TGTGCCAGCAGCTTAAGGGGGTCCTCCTATAATTCACCCCTCCACTTT
TRBD1 TRBJ1-6 TRBV25-1 few CANSEFRTGPNNSPLHF TGTGCCAACAGTGAATTTCGGACAGGCCCAAATAATTCACCCCTCCACTTT
. TRBJ1-1 TRBV11-2 few CASSLVGMNTEAFF TGTGCCAGCAGCTTAGTGGGGATGAACACTGAAGCTTTCTTT
TRBD1 TRBJ1-1 TRBV3-1 . CASSLARGITEAFF TGTGCCAGCAGCCTAGCCAGGGGGATCACTGAAGCTTTCTTT
. TRBJ1-2 TRBV7-9 once CASSLAIGSGNYGYTF TGTGCCAGCAGCTTAGCGATCGGCAGCGGTAACTATGGCTACACCTTC
TRBD1 TRBJ2-2 TRBV4-1 . CASSQDQGVLRTGELFF TGCGCCAGCAGCCAAGATCAGGGGGTCCTAAGGACCGGGGAGCTGTTTTTT
TRBD1 TRBJ1-1 TRBV20-1 . CSARDSTRGPGAFF TGCAGTGCTAGAGATAGCACCAGGGGGCCCGGAGCTTTCTTT
. TRBJ1-1 TRBV27 . CASSLWGSGTEAFF TGTGCCAGCAGTTTATGGGGTTCGGGCACTGAAGCTTTCTTT
. TRBJ1-6 TRBV7-3 . CASSLGTTTTLHF TGTGCCAGCAGCCTTGGGACAACTACAACCCTCCACTTT
TRBD1 TRBJ1-3 TRBV6-5 few CASSSTIGTGGFTGNTIYF TGTGCCAGCAGTTCCACAATTGGGACAGGGGGCTTCACTGGAAACACCATATATTTT
TRBD2 TRBJ2-1 TRBV5-4 . CASSHGTSEYNEQFF TGTGCCAGCAGCCATGGGACTAGCGAGTACAATGAGCAGTTCTTC
. TRBJ2-5 TRBV21-1 . CASIHRTGRGQRETQYF TGTGCCAGCATCCACCGGACAGGGAGGGGCCAGCGGGAGACCCAGTACTTC
TRBD1 TRBJ1-1 TRBV6-2/TRBV6-3 few CASSSTGGTEAFF TGTGCCAGCAGTTCGACAGGGGGCACTGAAGCTTTCTTT
TRBD2 TRBJ2-5 TRBV4-1 . CASSRLATETQYF TGCGCCAGCAGTCGACTAGCAACCGAGACCCAGTACTTC
. TRBJ1-2 TRBV11-2 . CASSEVFNYGYTF TGTGCCAGCAGCGAAGTATTTAACTATGGCTACACCTTC
TRBD1 TRBJ1-2 TRBV3-1 . CASSQDSGTDTYGYTF TGTGCCAGCAGCCAAGATTCCGGGACAGATACATATGGCTACACCTTC
. TRBJ1-6 TRBV20-1 few CSSAPRDGSKSPLHF TGCAGTTCCGCCCCGCGCGACGGTAGCAAATCACCCCTCCACTTT
. TRBJ1-5 TRBV27 few CASSLWLNSNQPQHF TGTGCCAGCAGTTTATGGCTAAATAGCAATCAGCCCCAGCATTTT
. TRBJ2-7 TRBV3-1 . CASSQVGRDPYEQYF TGTGCCAGCAGCCAAGTAGGACGGGACCCCTACGAGCAGTACTTC